The TCR beta chain under discussion was sequenced for a study of T cell changes during pregnancy in multiple sclerosis. Sequencing was performed with immunoSEQ multiplex PCR; in TCRdb, only in-frame clones are kept and a portion is missing. The sample carries over 65,000 clones, about 95% recorded once. V lost 3 bases, J lost 2 bases, and 15 bases lay in between. The CDR3 is 15 residues long. Germline V gene lookup returns CDR1 GTSNPN and CDR2 SVGIG (reference sequence). The V and J genes are TRBV30 and TRBJ2-3; the D gene is possibly TRBD1 (5 bases). The sequence was collected from a female donor with multiple sclerosis, enrolled in a pregnancy study. Sequencing used peripheral blood, obtained in the third trimester of pregnancy. This CDR3 is CAWSPWQGSTDTQYF. CDR3 sequence (DNA): TGTGCCTGGAGCCCCTGGCAGGGATCCACAGATACGCAGTATTTT. The full variable domain, rest sourced from reference TRBV30 and TRBJ2-3, is SQTIHQWPATLVQPVGSPLSLECTVEGTSNPNLYWYRQAAGRGLQLLFYSVGIGQISSEVPQNLSASRPQDRQFILSSKKLLLSDSGFYLCAWSPWQGSTDTQYFGPGTRLTVL.